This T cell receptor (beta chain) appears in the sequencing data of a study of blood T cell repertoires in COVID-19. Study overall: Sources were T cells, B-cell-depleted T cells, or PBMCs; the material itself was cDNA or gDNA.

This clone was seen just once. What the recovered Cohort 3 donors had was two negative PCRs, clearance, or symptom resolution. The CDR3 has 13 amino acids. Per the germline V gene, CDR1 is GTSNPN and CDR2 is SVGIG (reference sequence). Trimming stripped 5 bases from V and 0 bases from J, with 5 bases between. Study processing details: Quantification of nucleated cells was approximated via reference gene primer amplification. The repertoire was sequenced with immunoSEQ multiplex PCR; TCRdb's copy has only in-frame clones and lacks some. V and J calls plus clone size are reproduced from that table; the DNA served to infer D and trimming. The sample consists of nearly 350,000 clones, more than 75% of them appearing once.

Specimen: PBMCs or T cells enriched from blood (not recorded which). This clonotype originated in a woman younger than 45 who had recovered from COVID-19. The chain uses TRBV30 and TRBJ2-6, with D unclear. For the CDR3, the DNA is TGTGCCTGGGACACCTCTGGGGCCAACGTCCTGACTTTC. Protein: CAWDTSGANVLTF.